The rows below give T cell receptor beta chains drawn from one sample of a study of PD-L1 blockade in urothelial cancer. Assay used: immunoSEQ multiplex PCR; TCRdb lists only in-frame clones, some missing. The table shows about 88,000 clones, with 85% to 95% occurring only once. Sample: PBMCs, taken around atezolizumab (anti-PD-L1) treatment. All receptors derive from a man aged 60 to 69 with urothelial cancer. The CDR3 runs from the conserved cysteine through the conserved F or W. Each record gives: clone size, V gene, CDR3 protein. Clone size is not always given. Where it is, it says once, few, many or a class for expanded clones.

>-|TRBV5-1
CASREQGFGATYEQYF
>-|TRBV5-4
CASSSGGFNEQFF
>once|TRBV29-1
CSVVTDVGTDEAFF
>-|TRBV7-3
CASRYRGPGTDTQYF
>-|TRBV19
CASSIGQGSEAFF
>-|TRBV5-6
CASSPRLAEQFF
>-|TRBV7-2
CASSARGGQGTPDTQYF
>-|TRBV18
CASSPHARAEQYF
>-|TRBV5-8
CASIPISLAGLVYNEQFF
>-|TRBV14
CASSRTAGANVLTF
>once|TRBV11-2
CASSSLAREQFF
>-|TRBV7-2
CASSPSGGASGELFF
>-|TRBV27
CASSLTGLRGNTIYF
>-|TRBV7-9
CASSRGQGWYNEQFF
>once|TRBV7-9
CASSPGGGELFF
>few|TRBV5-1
CASSWGDRGSGEQYF
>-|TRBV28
CASSFETGAYGYTF
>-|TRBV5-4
CASSLASGSYEQYF
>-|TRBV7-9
CASSTDGVEAFF
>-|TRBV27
CASSLLSSGGLSTDTQYF
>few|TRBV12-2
CAMSKDTQEAFF
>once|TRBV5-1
CASSLSNQGEKLFF
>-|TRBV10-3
CAISESRGNQETQYF
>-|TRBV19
CASSIGRGGAGNQPQHF
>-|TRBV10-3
CAISEAGDADTQYF
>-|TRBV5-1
CASSSPDFTDTQYF